This T cell receptor (beta chain) was captured in a study of long-term antiretroviral therapy in people with HIV. Across the study: There is a gap of about a decade between the earliest samples and the later 2015 immediate-ART recommendation. Broader study findings: Within the repertoire, clones expanded before ART were dominant at all time points. Against controls, HIV repertoires showed narrower ranges of CDR3 length. An increase in diversity followed ART, yet levels stayed below transplant donor controls.

V dropped 5 bases and J dropped 8; count of bases not matched to a gene: 8. The germline gives CDR1 PRHDT, CDR2 FYEKMQ (reference sequence). CDR3 length: 15 amino acids. The immunoSEQ assay was v3.0, run at survey level. Using immunoSEQ multiplex PCR, the repertoire was profiled, and TCRdb retains in-frame clones only, with some absent. The data hold approximately 25,000 clones, with more than 85% observed a single time. A note on this clone: The antigen is not known.

The genes are TRBV13 and TRBJ1-6; TRBD1 matches 8 bases. This material consisted of unsorted PBMCs, taken 7.6 years after starting antiretroviral therapy. This sequence was found in a woman aged 40 to 55 with HIV. The CDR3 region has the DNA TGTGCCAGCAGCCACGGACAGGGCAGCGATTCACCCCTCCACTTT. It codes for CASSHGQGSDSPLHF.